The 5 T cell receptor beta chains presented below share a single source sample, sequenced in a study of cytomegalovirus exposure and HLA in healthy donors. The PCR had 60 Vbeta and 13 Jbeta primers. Produced via immunoSEQ multiplex PCR; TCRdb's table is partial and in-frame only. The listing records 200,000 to 250,000 clones. The material sequenced was PBMCs. The receptors were sampled from a girl aged 2 to 9 in good health and CMV-seropositive.

This chain connects TRBV7-2 to TRBJ1-1; 11 bases are a match to TRBD1. The V gene end was trimmed by 1 base and the J gene end by 4 bases; junction bases not matched to a gene: 11. Germline V gives CDR1 SGHTA, CDR2 FQGNSA. The CDR3 loop spans 18 amino acids. CDR3 region: CASSLEGQGVGASTEAFF. CDR3 bases: TGTGCCAGCAGCTTAGAGGGACAGGGGGTAGGGGCGAGCACTGAAGCTTTCTTT.

This rearrangement joins TRBV6-1 to TRBJ2-1; D may be TRBD1 (5 bases). Germline CDR1 reads MNHNS; CDR2 reads SASEGT. V was cut by 4 bases and J by 3 bases, with 16 bases left in between. The CDR3 runs to 16 residues. The CDR3 DNA reads TGTGCCAGCAGTGTCGACAGTCCCTACTTCTACAATGAGCAGTTCTTC. Translating gives CASSVDSPYFYNEQFF.

The chain couples TRBV2 to TRBJ1-5, with 7 bases that match TRBD1. Germline V gives CDR1 SNHLY, CDR2 FYNNEI. The junction had 11 bases not matched to a gene; V was cut back by 5 bases and J by 7 bases. This CDR3 comprises 15 residues. CDR3 DNA: TGTGCCAGCAGTTACCGGACAGGTCCCAAACAGCCCCAGCATTTT. Protein: CASSYRTGPKQPQHF.

The genes are TRBV4-1 and TRBJ1-2; the match to TRBD1 covers 7 bases. Germline V gene sequence: CDR1 MGHRA, CDR2 YSYEKL. The CDR3 is 15 residues long. With 0 bases clipped from V and 4 bases from J, the junction kept 5 bases outside the gene matches. The CDR3 bases are TGCGCCAGCAGCCAAGAGGGGGGACAGATCTATGGCTACACCTTC. This codes for CASSQEGGQIYGYTF.

The J gene is TRBJ2-2, the V gene TRBV10-3; 10 bases line up with TRBD2. This CDR3 contains 16 residues. Per the germline V gene, CDR1 is ENHRY and CDR2 is SYGVKD. V dropped 6 bases and J dropped 6; count of bases not matched to a gene: 10. The CDR3 loop is CAISGLAGESPGELFF. The CDR3 bases are TGTGCCATCAGCGGGCTAGCGGGAGAATCCCCCGGGGAGCTGTTTTTT.